The T cell receptor (beta chain) described here comes from a study of control samples from healthy donors and cancer patients (dated by TCRdb to 2018 to 2020). Library prep was done by the immunoSEQ multiplex PCR assay. TCRdb re-hosts the immuneACCESS table, in-frame sequences only. Its copies lack some clones; in the studies checked, an unresolved V gene accounts for under half of them, and the cause for the rest is not known. The sample table records 90,000 to 130,000 clones; approximately 87% of these occur just once. In total, the top ten clones hold 3.7% of the sample. V was cut back by 3 bases and J by 5 bases, leaving a gap of 10 bases between them. The CDR3 contains 13 residues, cysteine and phenylalanine counted. The entry retains the CDR3 DNA only, 39 bases that are in frame from base 1. For CDR1 and CDR2, the germline V gene lists KGHSH and LQKENI. Points on this clone: Its antigen remains undetermined. There are no base qualities to consult, and no much larger clone falls within one base.

The chain couples TRBV18 to TRBJ2-5, and the D gene may be TRBD1, 6 bases matching. The sequenced material came from PBMCs. The sequence derives from a woman aged 55-69 years with lung cancer. The CDR3 in this case is CASSPHREETQYF. In nucleotide form, the sequence is TGTGCCAGCTCACCGCACAGGGAGGAGACCCAGTACTTC.